The rows below give T cell receptor beta chains drawn from one sample of a study of early T cells in non-severe SARS-CoV-2 infection. One entry per CDR3 protein, called by TCRdb with MiXCR from the 5' RACE reads. Of tens of thousands of distinct CDR3 sequences in the sample, about 7.7% were seen once. The sequenced sample was whole blood, obtained at baseline. The source is an adult who was a healthcare worker with PCR-confirmed SARS-CoV-2 infection or an uninfected control (not recorded which). Both conserved end residues are part of each CDR3. Fields, in order: D gene, J gene, clone size, V gene, CDR3 protein, CDR3 DNA. D genes are given only for firm matches. Expanded clones are given a class, and other clones once, few, many or no size at all.

NA TRBJ1-5 many TRBV28 CASSLRGQPQHF TGTGCCAGCAGTTTAAGGGGCCAGCCCCAGCATTTT
NA TRBJ1-4 many TRBV10-1 CASTGGEGTTHEKLFF TGCGCCAGCACCGGGGGCGAGGGGACTACGCATGAAAAACTGTTTTTT
NA TRBJ1-3 NA TRBV29-1 CSAGRRDSGNTIYF TGCAGCGCGGGTAGGAGGGATTCAGGAAACACCATATATTTT
NA TRBJ1-1 few TRBV9 CASSVGPVGTEAFF TGTGCCAGCAGCGTAGGTCCCGTAGGGACTGAAGCTTTCTTT
NA TRBJ2-5 many TRBV7-9 CASRAGGETQYF TGTGCCAGCAGGGCAGGAGGGGAGACCCAGTACTTC
NA TRBJ1-1 many TRBV16 CASSQIVGVTEAFF TGTGCCAGCAGCCAGATCGTGGGGGTCACTGAAGCTTTCTTT
NA TRBJ1-2 many TRBV5-5 CASSLGGNYGYTF TGTGCCAGCAGCTTAGGAGGGAACTATGGCTACACCTTC
NA TRBJ1-5 many TRBV7-9 CASSFDAQGLSQHF TGTGCCAGCAGCTTTGACGCACAGGGCTTGTCCCAGCATTTT
TRBD2 TRBJ2-5 few TRBV6-5 CASRTSAGTQYF TGTGCCAGCAGAACTAGCGCCGGGACCCAGTACTTC
NA TRBJ2-5 few TRBV24-1 CATSGTVQETQYF TGTGCCACCAGTGGGACAGTCCAAGAGACCCAGTACTTC
TRBD1 TRBJ2-2 NA TRBV24-1 CATRSTGDTGELFF TGTGCCACCAGATCAACAGGGGACACCGGGGAGCTGTTTTTT
TRBD2 TRBJ2-7 many TRBV7-8 CASSLSGRHEQYF TGTGCCAGCAGCCTTAGCGGGAGGCACGAGCAGTACTTC
TRBD2 TRBJ2-1 NA TRBV2 CASSPSGDNEQFF TGTGCCAGCAGTCCTAGCGGCGACAATGAGCAGTTCTTC
NA TRBJ2-5 few TRBV27 CASSFIGSQETQYF TGTGCCAGCAGTTTTATAGGGAGTCAAGAGACCCAGTACTTC
NA TRBJ2-5 many TRBV7-7 CASSTGRGQETQYF TGTGCTAGCAGCACAGGAAGGGGCCAAGAGACCCAGTACTTC
TRBD2 TRBJ2-3 NA TRBV25-1 CASSENRRLASTDTQYF TGTGCCAGCAGTGAAAACCGGAGACTAGCGAGCACAGATACGCAGTATTTT
TRBD1 TRBJ2-6 NA TRBV5-1 CASSIGTGAVGANVLTF TGCGCCAGCAGCATTGGGACAGGCGCAGTGGGGGCCAACGTCCTGACTTTC
NA TRBJ2-7 NA TRBV6-5 CASSYSTDTYEQYF TGTGCCAGCAGTTACTCGACGGACACCTACGAGCAGTACTTC
TRBD2 TRBJ2-1 many TRBV30 CAGEREELYNEQFF TGTGCCGGTGAGCGGGAGGAGCTTTACAATGAGCAGTTCTTC
NA TRBJ2-7 few TRBV3-1 CASSHSASYEQYF TGTGCCAGCAGCCACAGTGCGTCCTACGAGCAGTACTTC
NA TRBJ2-7 NA TRBV28 CASSGGMRGLSTYEQYF TGTGCCAGCAGTGGGGGCATGAGGGGTTTAAGTACCTACGAGCAGTACTTC
NA TRBJ1-1 NA TRBV5-6 CASSWGKWTEAFF TGTGCCAGCAGCTGGGGGAAGTGGACTGAAGCTTTCTTT
TRBD1 TRBJ2-7 NA TRBV2 CASSAEPYRGSSYEQYF TGTGCCAGCAGCGCCGAACCCTACAGGGGATCCTCCTACGAGCAGTACTTC
NA TRBJ1-1 NA TRBV7-3 CASSLSTGNTEAFF TGTGCCAGCAGCTTATCAACCGGAAACACTGAAGCTTTCTTT
NA TRBJ1-1 few TRBV7-3 CASSEGVNTEAFF TGTGCCAGCAGCGAGGGGGTGAACACTGAAGCTTTCTTT
TRBD1 TRBJ1-1 few TRBV6-2/TRBV6-3 CASRGEDRVPAFF TGTGCCAGCAGAGGGGAGGACAGGGTTCCAGCTTTCTTT
NA TRBJ2-7 NA TRBV20-1 CSAEEYEQYF TGCAGTGCAGAGGAATACGAGCAGTACTTC
NA TRBJ2-1 few TRBV20-1 CSATSRERLTEQFF TGCAGTGCCACATCACGGGAGCGCCTCACTGAGCAGTTCTTC
TRBD1 TRBJ1-2 NA TRBV18 CASSPTTDRGRYGYTF TGTGCCAGCTCGCCAACCACGGACAGGGGGAGATATGGCTACACCTTC